The 25 T cell receptor beta chains presented below share a single source sample, sequenced in a study of blood T cells in healthy people across ages. Through a sample-barcoded 5' primer and a J-beta primer mix, a second PCR was run for roughly 6 to 11 cycles. MiXCR was run by TCRdb on the 5' RACE reads, yielding one entry per CDR3 protein. The data contain hundreds of thousands of distinct CDR3 sequences, 29% of them singletons. The sequenced sample consisted of blood. These receptors all come from a woman at least 80 years old in good health.

Concerning this clonotype: This may come from a read error, since a much larger clone is one base off. The chain recombines TRBV7-2 with TRBJ2-7; the D is unclear. Germline V gene sequence: CDR1 SGHTA, CDR2 FQGNSA. This CDR3 is built from 12 residues. The CDR3 reads CASSLGVNEHYF. CDR3 sequence (DNA): TGTGCCAGCAGCTTAGGCGTAAACGAGCATTACTTC.

The chain is built from TRBV19 and TRBJ2-7; the D gene is possibly TRBD2 (5 bases). The V end lost 5 bases, the J end lost 3 bases, and 17 bases lay between the germline ends. The CDR3 runs 15 residues. Germline CDR1 is LNHDA and CDR2 is SQIVND (reference sequence). The DNA for the CDR3 is TGTGCCAGTAGTTGGAACTCTGAGGGTAGCTACGAGCAGTACTTC. It codes for CASSWNSEGSYEQYF. The full variable domain, rest sourced from reference TRBV19 and TRBJ2-7, is DGGITQSPKYLFRKEGQNVTLSCEQNLNHDAMYWYRQDPGQGLRLIYYSQIVNDFQKGDIAEGYSVSREKKESFPLTVTSAQKNPTAFYLCASSWNSEGSYEQYFGPGTRLTVT.

CDR3 sequence (DNA): TGTGCCAGCAGATACTCAGGGGGCGACGAGCAGTACTTC. This translates into CASRYSGGDEQYF. The chain joins TRBV7-2 to TRBJ2-7; 8 bases agree with TRBD1. Germline V gene lookup returns CDR1 SGHTA and CDR2 FQGNSA. The CDR3 consists of 13 residues. After removal of 6 bases from V and 5 bases from J, the junction contained 6 bases not matched to a gene.

This clonotype turned up a few times. The V and J genes are TRBV19 and TRBJ1-1; possible D gene TRBD1, 5 bases. Germline V gene lookup returns CDR1 LNHDA and CDR2 SQIVND (reference sequence). The ends were cut back, 4 bases at V and 10 bases at J, with 10 bases in the middle. The CDR3 spans 11 residues. This CDR3 is CASSTGQRAFF. CDR3 coding DNA: TGTGCCAGTAGTACAGGACAACGAGCTTTCTTT.

This chain joins TRBV5-1 and TRBJ1-1; D is perhaps TRBD1 (5 bases). Germline values: CDR1 SGHRS, CDR2 YFSETQ. This CDR3 region has 12 residues. Trimming removed 3 bases from V and 10 bases from J, with 13 bases in between. CDR3 coding DNA: TGCGCCAGCAGCTCGGACGGGGGGGGAGCTTTCTTT. As protein: CASSSDGGGAFF.

The chain carries TRBV4-3 and TRBJ1-1; no clear D gene. CDR3 length equals 17 residues. The germline V gene encodes CDR1 LGHNA and CDR2 YSLEER. Trimming stripped 0 bases from V and 5 bases from J, with 19 bases between. CDR3 loop: CASSQDRGGYSGTEAFF. In DNA, the CDR3 is TGCGCCAGCAGCCAAGATCGTGGCGGCTACTCGGGGACTGAAGCTTTCTTT.

Worth noting for this clonotype: One junction end does not reproduce the germline sequence, and a read error may be involved. V gene TRBV6-5 combines with J gene TRBJ1-5; D unclear. The V gene's germline CDR1 is MNHEY and CDR2 SVGAGI. The CDR3 has 13 amino acids. CDR3: CASSYSSHQPQHF. The CDR3 DNA reads as TGTGCCAGCAGTTACAGTAGCCATCAGCCCCAGCATTTT.

This chain joins TRBV18 and TRBJ1-1; D unresolved. The germline V and J ends were trimmed by 0 bases and 1 base, with 9 bases remaining between them. CDR1 and CDR2 (germline): KGHSH, LQKENI. The CDR3 sequence is 15 residues long. The DNA for the CDR3 is TGTGCCAGCTCACCACCGGGAGGGTCGAACACTGAAGCTTTCTTT. This encodes CASSPPGGSNTEAFF.

This clonotype appeared many times. The rearrangement uses TRBV24-1 and TRBJ2-1, with 7 bases matching TRBD2. J gave up 2 bases and V 4 bases, and 13 bases lay outside the gene matches. The CDR3 has 18 amino acids. Germline CDR1 KGHDR, CDR2 SFDVKD. The CDR3 DNA is TGTGCCACCAGTGACGCCCAATCTTGGGGGGGGGCCTACAATGAGCAGTTCTTC. It encodes CATSDAQSWGGAYNEQFF.

Comment on this clonotype: This sequence may be a read error, since a much larger clone differs from it by one base. No conserved phenylalanine or tryptophan ends this CDR3, so it is likely a read error. The chain carries TRBV15 and TRBJ2-1; 10 bases map to TRBD1. In germline, CDR1 is LNHNV, CDR2 YYDKDF (reference sequence). CDR3 length: 15 residues. The trim removed 4 bases at V and 2 bases at J, leaving 2 bases unmatched. The CDR3 DNA reads as TGTGCCACCAGCATGGACAGGGGGACCTACAATGAGCAGTTCTTA. Translating gives CATSMDRGTYNEQFL.

V is TRBV7-2 and J is TRBJ2-2; weak D call: TRBD1 (5 bases). This CDR3 contains 16 residues. V was cut by 4 bases and J by 1 base, with 13 bases left in between. Germline V gene data show CDR1 as SGHTA and CDR2 as FQGNSA. CDR3 sequence reads: CASSSAGSLNTGELFF. The CDR3 DNA reads as TGTGCCAGCAGCTCAGCAGGGTCACTGAACACCGGGGAGCTGTTTTTT.

This clonotype was seen at least ten times. The chain recombines TRBV20-1 with TRBJ2-1, with D possibly matching TRBD1 (5 bases). This CDR3 has 12 amino acids. In germline, CDR1 is DFQATT, CDR2 SNEGSKA (reference sequence). Trimming left V 3 bases short and J 5 bases short, with 8 bases between. CDR3 sequence: CSAREQDNEQFF. CDR3 in DNA: TGCAGTGCTAGGGAACAGGACAATGAGCAGTTCTTC.

Many counts were recorded for this clonotype. This chain links TRBV20-1 with TRBJ2-1; D possibly corresponds to TRBD2 (5 bases). Trimming shortened V by 2 bases and J by 6 bases, and 14 bases separated the two germline ends. CDR1 DFQATT and CDR2 SNEGSKA come from the germline V gene (reference sequence). The CDR3 runs to 14 residues. CDR3 region: CSARSRRWGNEQFF. CDR3 bases: TGCAGTGCTAGATCCAGGAGGTGGGGCAATGAGCAGTTCTTC.

The genes are TRBV7-2 and TRBJ1-5; tentative D call: TRBD1 (6 bases). Germline loops: CDR1 SGHTA, CDR2 FQGNSA. This CDR3 spans 19 amino acids. V was trimmed by 2 bases and J by 2 bases, leaving 22 bases between them. Here the CDR3 DNA reads TGTGCCAGCAGCTTAAGGTCCCAGGGGCGGTTCACAGGCAATCAGCCCCAGCATTTT. The encoded protein is CASSLRSQGRFTGNQPQHF.

This rearrangement joins TRBV5-1 to TRBJ2-5; D may be TRBD1 (5 bases). The CDR3 runs 15 residues. The V gene's germline CDR1 is SGHRS and CDR2 YFSETQ. Trimming removed 4 bases from V and 5 bases from J, with 18 bases in between. The CDR3 sequence is CASSPRVAGSETQYF. The DNA for the CDR3 is TGCGCCAGCAGCCCCAGGGTCGCAGGGTCGGAGACCCAGTACTTC.

This clonotype was counted only a few times. This chain joins TRBV2 and TRBJ2-1; D is uncertain. Trimming removed 7 bases from V and 2 bases from J, with 12 bases in between. Germline lookup yields CDR1 SNHLY and CDR2 FYNNEI. This CDR3 is 14 amino acids long. The CDR3, as DNA: TGTGCCAGCAAAGGGCAGGCGACCTACAATGAGCAGTTCTTC. Its translation: CASKGQATYNEQFF.

This clonotype was found a few times. A read error is possible here, since a much larger clone lies one base away. This chain connects TRBV11-2 to TRBJ2-7, with TRBD2 matching over 12 bases. V shed 5 bases, J shed 4 bases, and the junction held 3 bases outside the gene matches. Germline V CDR1 and CDR2: SGHAT, FQNNGV. This CDR3 contains 14 residues. CDR3 region: CASSKTSGGYEQYF. In nucleotides, the CDR3 is TGTGCCAGCAGCAAGACTAGCGGGGGTTACGAGCAGTACTTC. Supplemented by reference TRBV11-2 and TRBJ2-7, the full variable domain reads EAGVAQSPRYKIIEKRQSVAFWCNPISGHATLYWYQQILGQGPKLLIQFQNNGVVDDSQLPKDRFSAERLKGVDSTLKIQPAKLEDSAVYLCASSKTSGGYEQYFGPGTRLTVT.

The chain has TRBV5-6 and TRBJ1-5, with D possibly being TRBD1 (6 bases). V was shortened by 0 bases and J by 6 bases, with 10 bases between the two germline ends. Germline CDR1 reads SGHDT; CDR2 reads YYEEEE. CDR3 size: 14 residues. CDR3 sequence: CASSLAGAGQPQHF. The CDR3 DNA reads as TGTGCCAGCAGCTTGGCAGGGGCAGGTCAGCCCCAGCATTTT.

This clonotype was detected only a few times. The gene calls are TRBV7-6 and TRBJ1-4; D is undetermined. Germline assignment: CDR1 SGHVS and CDR2 FNYEAQ. This CDR3 is 15 amino acids long. V shed 5 bases and J shed 5 bases, with 15 bases lying between them. CDR3: CASSPRLIPNEKLFF. The CDR3, as DNA: TGTGCCAGCAGCCCGCGCTTAATTCCGAATGAAAAACTGTTTTTT.

This clonotype occurred many times. J is TRBJ1-1 and V is TRBV27; D unresolved. Germline V CDR1 and CDR2: MNHEY, SMNVEV (reference sequence). Trimming left V 4 bases short and J 5 bases short, with 11 bases between. The CDR3 has 13 amino acids. For the CDR3, the DNA is TGTGCCAGCAGTTATAGGGCCCAGACTGAAGCTTTCTTT. Protein sequence: CASSYRAQTEAFF.

This clonotype was seen repeatedly, ten times or more. The chain links TRBV7-9 to TRBJ1-1, with D maybe TRBD1 (5 bases). Trimming took off 6 bases at V and 0 bases at J, with 17 bases between the two ends. The germline V gene has CDR1 SEHNR and CDR2 FQNEAQ (reference sequence). The CDR3 is made up of 16 amino acids. The CDR3 region has the DNA TGTGCCAGCAGGCCTTGGGAGGGGACCTTGAACACTGAAGCTTTCTTT. Its translation is CASRPWEGTLNTEAFF.

This clonotype was found many times. The chain employs TRBV7-2 and TRBJ2-5; D is undetermined. From germline, CDR1 is SGHTA and CDR2 FQGNSA. The CDR3 sequence is 13 residues long. Trimming stripped 8 bases from V and 0 bases from J, with 10 bases between. The CDR3 nucleotides are TGTGCCAGCGGAAACAGCTACCAAGAGACCCAGTACTTC. This gives the protein CASGNSYQETQYF.

A note on this clonotype: Given a much more abundant clone one base away, this may be a read error. This chain connects TRBV5-5 to TRBJ2-6; TRBD1 might be the D (5 bases). CDR1 and CDR2 from the germline V gene are SGHKS and YYEKEE (reference sequence). The CDR3 spans 17 residues. Written as DNA, the CDR3 is TGTGCCAGCAGTTCGACCAGCGAGAGCTCTGGGGCCAACGTCCAGACTTTC. Protein: CASSSTSESSGANVQTF. Complete variable domain (other parts from reference TRBV5-5 and TRBJ2-6): DAGVTQSPTHLIKTRGQQVTLRCSPISGHKSVSWYQQVLGQGPQFIFQYYEKEERGRGNFPDRFSARQFPNYSSELNVNALLLGDSALYLCASSSTSESSGANVQTFGAGSRLTVL.

In regard to this clonotype: Mismatch with germline at one junction end may stem from a read error. V gene TRBV4-3 combines with J gene TRBJ2-6; the D gene is possibly TRBD1 (5 bases). Germline V gives CDR1 LGHNA, CDR2 YSLEER. This CDR3 has 17 residues. The CDR3 DNA reads as TGCGCCAGCAGCCAAGGGAAAAGGGCCTCTGGGGCCAACGTCCCGACTTTC. Amino acids: CASSQGKRASGANVPTF.

The rearrangement uses TRBV3-1 and TRBJ2-1; 9 nucleotides agree with TRBD2. With V trimmed by 3 bases and J by 7 bases, 7 bases remained unmatched. Germline-derived CDR1 and CDR2 are LGHDT and YNNKEL (reference sequence). This CDR3 region has 15 residues. The CDR3 reads CASSHYVAGENEQFF. In DNA form, the CDR3 reads TGTGCCAGCAGCCATTACGTAGCGGGGGAGAATGAGCAGTTCTTC.